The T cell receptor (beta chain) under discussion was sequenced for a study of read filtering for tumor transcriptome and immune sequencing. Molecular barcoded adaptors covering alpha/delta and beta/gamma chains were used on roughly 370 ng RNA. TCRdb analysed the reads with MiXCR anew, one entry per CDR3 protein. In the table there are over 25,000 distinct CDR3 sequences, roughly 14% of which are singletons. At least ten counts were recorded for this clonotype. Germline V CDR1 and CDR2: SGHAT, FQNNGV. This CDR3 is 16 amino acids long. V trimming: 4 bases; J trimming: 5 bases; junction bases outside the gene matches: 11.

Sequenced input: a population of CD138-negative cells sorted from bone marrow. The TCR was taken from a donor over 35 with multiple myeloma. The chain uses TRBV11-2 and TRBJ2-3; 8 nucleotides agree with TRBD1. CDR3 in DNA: TGTGCCAGCAGCTCCAACCGGGGACAGGTGGTAGATACGCAGTATTTT. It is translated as CASSSNRGQVVDTQYF.